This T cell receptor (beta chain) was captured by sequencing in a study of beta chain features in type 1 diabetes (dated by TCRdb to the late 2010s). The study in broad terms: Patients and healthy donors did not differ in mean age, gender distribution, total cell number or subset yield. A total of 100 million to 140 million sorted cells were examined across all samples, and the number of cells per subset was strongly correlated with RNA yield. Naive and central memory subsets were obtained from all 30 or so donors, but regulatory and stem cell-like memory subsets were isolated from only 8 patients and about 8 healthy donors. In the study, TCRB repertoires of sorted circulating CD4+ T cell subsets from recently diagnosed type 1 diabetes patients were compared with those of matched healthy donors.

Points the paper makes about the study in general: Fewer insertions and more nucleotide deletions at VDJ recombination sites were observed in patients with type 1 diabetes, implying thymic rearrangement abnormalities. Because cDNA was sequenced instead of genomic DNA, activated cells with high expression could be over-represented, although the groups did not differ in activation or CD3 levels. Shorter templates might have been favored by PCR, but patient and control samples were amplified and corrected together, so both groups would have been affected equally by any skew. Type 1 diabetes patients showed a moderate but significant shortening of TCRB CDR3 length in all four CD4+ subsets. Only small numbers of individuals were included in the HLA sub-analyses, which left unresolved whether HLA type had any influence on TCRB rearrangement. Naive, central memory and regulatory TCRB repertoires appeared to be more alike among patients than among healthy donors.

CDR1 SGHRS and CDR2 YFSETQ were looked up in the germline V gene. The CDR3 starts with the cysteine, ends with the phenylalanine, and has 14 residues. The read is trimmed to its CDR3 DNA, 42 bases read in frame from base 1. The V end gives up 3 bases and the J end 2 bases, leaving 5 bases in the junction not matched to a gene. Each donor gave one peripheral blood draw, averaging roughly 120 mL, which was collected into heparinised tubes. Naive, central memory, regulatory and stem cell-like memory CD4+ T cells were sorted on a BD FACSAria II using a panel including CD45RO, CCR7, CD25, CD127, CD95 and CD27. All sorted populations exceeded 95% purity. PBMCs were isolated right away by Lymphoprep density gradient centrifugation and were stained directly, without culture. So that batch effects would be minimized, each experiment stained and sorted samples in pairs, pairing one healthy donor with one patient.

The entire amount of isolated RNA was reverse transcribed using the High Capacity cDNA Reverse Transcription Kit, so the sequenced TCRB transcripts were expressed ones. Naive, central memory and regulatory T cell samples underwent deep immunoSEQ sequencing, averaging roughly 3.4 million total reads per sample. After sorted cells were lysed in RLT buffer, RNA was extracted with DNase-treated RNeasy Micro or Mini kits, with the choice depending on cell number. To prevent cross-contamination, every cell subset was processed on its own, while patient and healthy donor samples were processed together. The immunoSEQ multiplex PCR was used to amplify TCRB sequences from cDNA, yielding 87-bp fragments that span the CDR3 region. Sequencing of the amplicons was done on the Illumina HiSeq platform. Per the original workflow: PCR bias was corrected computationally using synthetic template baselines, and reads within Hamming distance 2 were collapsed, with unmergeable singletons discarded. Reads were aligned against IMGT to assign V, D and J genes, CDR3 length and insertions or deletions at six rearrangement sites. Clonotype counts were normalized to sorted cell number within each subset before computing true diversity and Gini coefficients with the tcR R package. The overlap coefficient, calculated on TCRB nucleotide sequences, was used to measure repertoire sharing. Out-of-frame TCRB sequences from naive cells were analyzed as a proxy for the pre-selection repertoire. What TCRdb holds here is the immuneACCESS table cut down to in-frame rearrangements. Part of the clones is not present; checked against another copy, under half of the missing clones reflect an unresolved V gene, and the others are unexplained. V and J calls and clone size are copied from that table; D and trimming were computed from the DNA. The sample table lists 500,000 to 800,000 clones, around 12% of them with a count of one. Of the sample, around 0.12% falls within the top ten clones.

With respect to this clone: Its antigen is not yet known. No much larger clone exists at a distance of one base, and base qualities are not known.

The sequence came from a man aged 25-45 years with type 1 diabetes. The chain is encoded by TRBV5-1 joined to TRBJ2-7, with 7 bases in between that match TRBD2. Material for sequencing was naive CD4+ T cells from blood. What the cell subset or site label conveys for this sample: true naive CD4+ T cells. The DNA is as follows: TGCGCCAGCAGCTCAGGACTAGTCCCCTACGAGCAGTACTTC. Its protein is CASSSGLVPYEQYF.